This TCR beta chain was recovered during a study of CD8+CD57+ T cells in acquired aplastic anemia. Those patients picked for sequencing had displayed CD8+CD57+ cell expansion on flow cytometry. The CDR3 length is 15 residues. Trimming took off 3 bases at V and 2 bases at J, with 15 bases between the two ends. Germline V gene lookup returns CDR1 SGHKS and CDR2 YYEKEE (reference sequence). TCR beta VDJ and CDR3 profiles were obtained from a genomic DNA template. TCRdb fed the reads into MiXCR, producing one record per CDR3 protein. The sample carries a few hundred thousand distinct CDR3 sequences, roughly 53% recorded once.

This clonotype was sampled from a human donor with aplastic anemia. The chain couples TRBV5-5 to TRBJ2-7; TRBD1 might be the D (5 bases). Specimen: sorted CD4+, CD8+, or CD8+CD57+ T cells (not recorded which) from PBMCs. DNA for the CDR3: TGTGCCAGCAGCTCAGCAGGGATAGGGGCCTACGAGCAGTACTTC. Protein sequence: CASSSAGIGAYEQYF.